A single sample gave rise to the 31 T cell receptor beta chains below, sequenced in a study of T-cell memory formation after mild COVID-19. From the 5' RACE reads, TCRdb called clonotypes with MiXCR, one entry per CDR3 protein. The sample records roughly 400,000 distinct CDR3 sequences, roughly 17% being singletons. The sample was PBMCs or a T cell subset sorted from them (not recorded which). These receptors were obtained from a man aged 18 to 29 who had mild COVID-19 (a few samples of this study predate the infection). Cell type and time point are not known.

The chain joins TRBV5-1 to TRBJ2-3; 10 positions agree with TRBD1. The germline V gene encodes CDR1 SGHRS and CDR2 YFSETQ. J was trimmed by 3 bases and V by 5 bases; bases with no gene match: 6. The CDR3 is made up of 15 amino acids. The CDR3 DNA reads as TGCGCCAGCAGACGATGGGACAGGGGAACAGATACGCAGTATTTT. Translated, it gives CASRRWDRGTDTQYF.

The J gene is TRBJ2-1, the V gene TRBV12-3 or TRBV12-4; 11 bases align to TRBD1. The CDR3 contains 16 residues. V shed 6 bases and J 7 bases; nucleotides not matched to a gene: 11. The CDR3 nucleotides are TGTGCCAGCAGACCAATCCCCGGGACAGGGGGTAATGAGCAGTTCTTC. It encodes CASRPIPGTGGNEQFF.

This chain links TRBV10-3 with TRBJ2-3, with no clear D. The CDR3 extends over 13 amino acids. The germline CDR1 and CDR2 sequences are ENHRY and SYGVKD. V lost 8 bases to trimming and J lost 2 bases, with 11 bases between them. The CDR3 sequence is CAILATTTDTQYF. The CDR3 DNA follows: TGTGCCATCCTCGCGACAACCACAGATACGCAGTATTTT.

The V call is TRBV27, the J call TRBJ2-1; 7 positions agree with TRBD1. V lost 3 bases, J lost 9 bases, and 5 bases stayed unmatched. The CDR3 has 13 amino acids. CDR1 MNHEY and CDR2 SMNVEV come from the germline V gene (reference sequence). CDR3 DNA: TGTGCCAGCAGTTTGCACAGGGGTGGTGAGCAGTTCTTC. Amino acid sequence: CASSLHRGGEQFF.

Ten or more counts support this clonotype. The V call is TRBV7-3, the J call TRBJ2-7; possible D gene TRBD2, 7 bases. The V gene lost 1 base and the J gene lost 1 base, with 11 bases spanning the gap. Germline-derived CDR1 and CDR2 are SGHTA and FQGTGA. The CDR3 sequence is 15 residues long. The CDR3 DNA is TGTGCCAGCAGCTTAAGGCGGGGGCCGTCCTACGAGCAGTACTTC. It encodes CASSLRRGPSYEQYF.

The V gene is TRBV4-3, the J gene TRBJ1-6, with 7 nucleotides matching TRBD1. Germline CDR1 reads LGHNA; CDR2 reads YSLEER. There are 15 residues in the CDR3. With 4 bases clipped from V and 7 bases from J, the junction kept 7 bases outside the gene matches. The CDR3 sequence: CASSRSPGQNSPLHF. In nucleotides, the CDR3 is TGCGCCAGCAGCCGCTCACCGGGACAGAATTCACCCCTCCACTTT.

In this sample, this clonotype turned up many times. This chain links TRBV7-8 with TRBJ2-1; 8 bases are shared with TRBD1. The CDR3 runs 12 residues. Per the germline V gene, CDR1 is SGHVS and CDR2 is FQNEAQ. V was pared by 8 bases and J by 9 bases, with 6 bases of the junction left unmatched. This CDR3 is CASGSGGGEQFF. DNA of the CDR3: TGTGCCAGCGGATCAGGGGGCGGTGAGCAGTTCTTC.

This clonotype showed up just a few times. V is TRBV20-1 and J is TRBJ1-5; weak D call: TRBD1 (5 bases). V gave up 2 bases and J gave up 6 bases, with 14 bases separating them. The CDR3 is 14 residues long. Germline loops: CDR1 DFQATT, CDR2 SNEGSKA (reference sequence). The CDR3 bases are TGCAGTGCTAGACTTCGCCGGGGCGTTCAGCCCCAGCATTTT. It codes for CSARLRRGVQPQHF.

Ten or more counts support this clonotype. This chain links TRBV9 with TRBJ2-1; no firm D call. V was clipped by 1 base and J by 1 base, with 6 bases between them. CDR3 length: 14 residues. The germline gives CDR1 SGDLS, CDR2 YYNGEE. The CDR3 nucleotides read TGTGCCAGCAGCGTAAAAGGTTCCTACAATGAGCAGTTCTTC. It specifies CASSVKGSYNEQFF.

The table lists this clonotype with a few counts. This chain links TRBV24-1 with TRBJ2-1; maybe TRBD1 (5 bases). CDR1 KGHDR and CDR2 SFDVKD come from the germline V gene. V gave up 4 bases and J gave up 4 bases, with 7 bases separating them. The CDR3 extends over 13 amino acids. The CDR3 loop reads CATSEGVYNEQFF. DNA of the CDR3: TGTGCCACCAGTGAAGGGGTTTACAATGAGCAGTTCTTC.

This clonotype was counted between two and nine times. V is TRBV7-9 and J is TRBJ2-7; TRBD1 aligns across 7 bases. Trimming took 4 bases from V and 2 from J; bases not matched to a gene: 2. This CDR3 spans 13 amino acids. The V gene's germline CDR1 is SEHNR and CDR2 FQNEAQ (reference sequence). The CDR3: CASSSGQPYEQYV. The CDR3 bases are TGTGCCAGCAGCTCGGGACAGCCCTACGAGCAGTACGTC.

The V and J genes are TRBV20-1 and TRBJ1-2; D might be TRBD1 (6 bases). The germline gives CDR1 DFQATT, CDR2 SNEGSKA (reference sequence). Trimming removed 5 bases at V and 6 bases at J, with 16 bases between. The CDR3 is 13 residues long. CDR3 coding DNA: TGCAGTGCTTCAATACCCCACAGGGATGGCTACACCTTC. Its translation: CSASIPHRDGYTF.

This clonotype was found a few times. V and J are TRBV18 and TRBJ2-5; D ambiguous. The CDR3 runs 14 residues. Trimming shortened V by 2 bases and J by 0 bases, and 7 bases separated the two germline ends. In germline, CDR1 is KGHSH, CDR2 LQKENI. For the CDR3, the DNA is TGTGCCAGCTCACCAGCCGACAACCAAGAGACCCAGTACTTC. Its protein is CASSPADNQETQYF.

The chain joins TRBV4-3 to TRBJ2-7; D gene unclear. The CDR3 sequence is 14 residues long. The V end was cut by 2 bases, the J end by 0 bases, with 8 bases between. Germline V lookup: CDR1 LGHNA, CDR2 YSLEER. This CDR3 reads CASSQSVNSYEQYF. CDR3 DNA sequence: TGCGCCAGCAGCCAATCTGTTAACTCCTACGAGCAGTACTTC.

The chain has TRBV5-1 and TRBJ1-2; D possibly corresponds to TRBD1 (5 bases). Trimming removed 1 base from V and 7 bases from J, with 11 bases in between. CDR1 is SGHRS, CDR2 YFSETQ, per germline. The CDR3 spans 13 residues. Here the CDR3 DNA reads TGCGCCAGCAGCTTGTCGGGGCAGGGTGGCTACACCTTC. This gives the protein CASSLSGQGGYTF.

This clonotype appeared a few times. The chain links TRBV10-3 to TRBJ2-7; 7 nucleotides align to TRBD2. V dropped 11 bases and J dropped 0; count of bases not matched to a gene: 10. The CDR3 is 14 amino acids. Germline CDR1 ENHRY, CDR2 SYGVKD. DNA of the CDR3: TGTGCCGTCGCGGGGCGGGGGAGCTCCTACGAGCAGTACTTC. Its translation is CAVAGRGSSYEQYF.

CDR3 in amino acids: CASSSQGIGETQYF. The CDR3 DNA follows: TGTGCCAGCAGCTCCCAGGGGATTGGAGAGACCCAGTACTTC. The chain joins TRBV7-3 to TRBJ2-5; maybe TRBD1 (6 bases). Germline V CDR1 and CDR2: SGHTA, FQGTGA. The V gene lost 4 bases and the J gene lost 4 bases, with 13 bases spanning the gap. The CDR3 loop spans 14 amino acids.

In its sample, this clonotype was seen many times. The chain couples TRBV2 to TRBJ1-1, with D unclear. V was trimmed by 1 base and J by 1 base, leaving 4 bases between them. Germline values: CDR1 SNHLY, CDR2 FYNNEI. The CDR3 consists of 13 residues. The CDR3 nucleotides read TGTGCCAGCAGTGAAGGAGCGAACACTGAAGCTTTCTTT. Its translation is CASSEGANTEAFF.

The chain links TRBV28 to TRBJ2-7, with 7 bases identical to TRBD1. Germline CDR1 MDHEN, CDR2 SYDVKM. The CDR3 totals 13 residues. With V trimmed by 5 bases and J by 2 bases, 3 bases remained unmatched. CDR3 sequence: CASSGQVTYEQYV. In DNA, the CDR3 is TGTGCCAGCAGTGGACAGGTTACCTACGAGCAGTACGTC.

The J gene is TRBJ2-5, the V gene TRBV4-2; 9 bases are shared with TRBD2. J gave up 5 bases and V 0 bases, and 10 bases lay outside the gene matches. Germline CDR1 is LGHNA and CDR2 is YNFKEQ. The CDR3 spans 17 residues. The CDR3 sequence: CASSQDAGGAGSETQYF. Here the CDR3 DNA reads TGTGCCAGCAGCCAAGATGCGGGGGGGGCCGGTTCTGAGACCCAGTACTTC.

The sample holds one count of this clonotype. Given a much more abundant clone one base away, this may be a read error. The V and J genes are TRBV7-2 and TRBJ1-4, with D unresolved. The ends were cut back, 7 bases at V and 2 bases at J, with 23 bases in the middle. Germline assignment: CDR1 SGHTA and CDR2 FQGNSA. There are 18 residues in the CDR3. The CDR3 here is CASIPNRGSWSTNEKLFF. The DNA of the CDR3 is TGTGCCAGCATCCCTAACCGTGGCTCCTGGTCCACTAATGAAAAACTGTTTTTT.

This clonotype has a handful of counts. This chain links TRBV7-8 with TRBJ1-2, with D perhaps TRBD1 (6 bases). The CDR3 is made up of 14 amino acids. Germline V gives CDR1 SGHVS, CDR2 FQNEAQ. Trimming removed 3 bases from V and 4 bases from J, with 12 bases in between. The CDR3 coding sequence is TGTGCCAGCAGCTTTCGGACAGCTGGCTATGGCTACACCTTC. Translating it yields CASSFRTAGYGYTF.

This clonotype has more than one count but fewer than ten. The chain has TRBV2 and TRBJ1-6; D gene unclear. Germline V gene data show CDR1 as SNHLY and CDR2 as FYNNEI. Trimming took off 10 bases at V and 5 bases at J, with 9 bases between the two ends. The CDR3 is made up of 12 amino acids. The CDR3 bases are TGTGCCACCGCTCAAGATAATTCACCCCTCCACTTT. Translating gives CATAQDNSPLHF.

V gene TRBV20-1 combines with J gene TRBJ2-7, with D possibly TRBD2 on 5 matching bases. V was pared by 6 bases and J by 0 bases, with 18 bases between. Germline V gives CDR1 DFQATT, CDR2 SNEGSKA (reference sequence). CDR3 length equals 15 residues. The CDR3 DNA follows: TGCAGTGCCACCGGGTTCCGAGGGAACTCCTACGAGCAGTACTTC. This translates into CSATGFRGNSYEQYF.

This clonotype has only a few counts. An end of the junction does not agree with germline; a read error may underlie this. In DNA form, the CDR3 reads TGTGCCAGCACCCCCTTTGCAACGACTACTGAAAAACTGTTTTTT. The encoded protein is CASTPFATTTEKLFF. The rearrangement uses TRBV7-2 and TRBJ1-4, with D unresolved. Per the germline V gene, CDR1 is SGHTA and CDR2 is FQGNSA. The CDR3 loop spans 15 amino acids.

The table lists this clonotype with a few counts. The chain carries TRBV24-1 and TRBJ1-5, with D possibly being TRBD1 (5 bases). Germline CDR1 KGHDR, CDR2 SFDVKD. CDR3 length: 15 residues. The V gene lost 3 bases and the J gene lost 3 bases, with 11 bases spanning the gap. CDR3 bases: TGTGCCACCAGTGATGGGGACCTCCCCAATCAGCCCCAGCATTTT. This encodes CATSDGDLPNQPQHF.

This clonotype was seen only a few times. V gene TRBV7-2 combines with J gene TRBJ2-5; D unresolved. The V and J ends lost 7 bases and 7 bases respectively, with 16 bases between them. Looked up from germline, CDR1 is SGHTA and CDR2 is FQGNSA. The CDR3 extends over 13 amino acids. The CDR3 sequence is CASTVVVPGTQYF. The CDR3 nucleotides read TGTGCCAGCACCGTAGTAGTTCCCGGGACCCAGTACTTC. Full variable domain (missing parts from reference TRBV7-2 and TRBJ2-5): GAGVSQSPSNKVTEKGKDVELRCDPISGHTALYWYRQSLGQGLEFLIYFQGNSAPDKSGLPSDRFSAERTGGSVSTLTIQRTQQEDSAVYLCASTVVVPGTQYFGPGTRLLVL.

The chain couples TRBV4-3 to TRBJ2-3; a possible D gene is TRBD2 (5 bases). There are 13 residues in the CDR3. Germline CDR1 LGHNA, CDR2 YSLEER. Trimming pared 4 bases from V and 4 bases from J, leaving 9 bases between. CDR3 residues: CASSRIGADTQYF. DNA of the CDR3: TGCGCCAGCAGCCGGATCGGGGCAGATACGCAGTATTTT.

This chain connects TRBV10-3 to TRBJ1-5, with 9 bases identical to TRBD1. With 2 bases clipped from V and 7 bases from J, the junction kept 3 bases outside the gene matches. The germline V gene encodes CDR1 ENHRY and CDR2 SYGVKD. The CDR3 totals 14 residues. CDR3: CAISEGTGSQPQHF. In nucleotides, the CDR3 is TGTGCCATCAGTGAGGGGACAGGGAGCCAGCCCCAGCATTTT.

This clonotype occurred many times. The CDR3, as DNA: TGTGCCAGCAGCCAAGATCGAGTCGACTTCTCTGGAAACACCATATATTTT. Its translation: CASSQDRVDFSGNTIYF. This chain joins TRBV4-2 and TRBJ1-3; D ambiguous. Germline values: CDR1 LGHNA, CDR2 YNFKEQ. V was trimmed by 0 bases and J by 0 bases, leaving 12 bases between them. The CDR3 loop spans 17 amino acids.

This clonotype was recorded at least ten times. This rearrangement joins TRBV18 to TRBJ2-3, with a possible D match to TRBD2 (6 bases). CDR3 length: 17 residues. Trimming removed 1 base at V and 2 bases at J, with 16 bases between. CDR1 KGHSH and CDR2 LQKENI come from the germline V gene. The DNA for the CDR3 is TGTGCCAGCTCACCACACGTAGCAGGAGGGACCACAGATACGCAGTATTTT. Encoded protein: CASSPHVAGGTTDTQYF.